The clone carrying this T cell receptor beta chain was counted between two and nine times. Its matching antigen is unknown. There are 15 residues in the CDR3. V was shortened by 5 bases and J by 5 bases, with 16 bases between the two germline ends. CDR1 KGHSH and CDR2 LQKENI come from the germline V gene. This sample is part of a study of radiation and T cells in renal cell carcinoma. The time point was: baseline pretreatment blood. Treatment: 15 Gy SBRT to primary tumor, nephrectomy 4 weeks later. After SBRT, blood was collected at 2 and 4 weeks, plus baseline. The table came from immunoSEQ multiplex PCR; TCRdb's copy has only in-frame clones and leaves some out. The sample holds about 150,000 clones, approximately 90% seen once. Notes on the study in general: Pretreatment tumor biopsies were lacking, so baseline clonotypes are unknown.

The source of this sequence is a woman in her 70s with renal cell carcinoma. The rearrangement links TRBV18 to TRBJ1-5; tentatively, D is TRBD1 (6 bases). This material consisted of blood, taken from a patient whose treatment included radiotherapy and nephrectomy. CDR3 protein: CASSWEGVTDQPQHF. CDR3 coding DNA: TGTGCCAGCTCATGGGAGGGGGTTACAGATCAGCCCCAGCATTTT.